Listed here are 3 T cell receptor beta chains from one sample, sequenced in a study of blood T cell repertoires in COVID-19. Assay: immunoSEQ multiplex PCR; the TCRdb copy retains only in-frame clones and omits some. The sample shows about 170,000 clones, 85% of them seen only once. The source material was peripheral blood. The receptor set was obtained from a human donor with acute or convalescent COVID-19. The donor label of this sample is uncertain.

The V and J genes are TRBV28 and TRBJ2-7, with D possibly being TRBD1 (5 bases). V lost 6 bases to trimming and J lost 1 base, with 10 bases between them. The CDR3 runs 13 residues. Germline V lookup: CDR1 MDHEN, CDR2 SYDVKM. CDR3 bases: TGTGCCAGCAGCTACGACAGATCCTACGAGCAGTACTTC. Its translation: CASSYDRSYEQYF.

The chain has TRBV27 and TRBJ2-2; D gene ambiguous. CDR1 MNHEY and CDR2 SMNVEV come from the germline V gene (reference sequence). V was pared by 6 bases and J by 2 bases, with 4 bases between. This CDR3 contains 12 residues. The CDR3 protein is CASRRNTGELFF. The CDR3 DNA reads as TGTGCCAGCAGGAGAAACACCGGGGAGCTGTTTTTT.

The chain joins TRBV5-1 to TRBJ2-5; D might be TRBD1 (6 bases). In germline, CDR1 is SGHRS, CDR2 YFSETQ. V lost 5 bases and J lost 4, with 30 bases in between. CDR3 length: 19 amino acids. The CDR3 DNA is TGCGCCAGCAGGACCGCAGTGGGGGCAGGTTTTTTGTTGGGAGAGACCCAGTACTTC. The encoded protein is CASRTAVGAGFLLGETQYF.